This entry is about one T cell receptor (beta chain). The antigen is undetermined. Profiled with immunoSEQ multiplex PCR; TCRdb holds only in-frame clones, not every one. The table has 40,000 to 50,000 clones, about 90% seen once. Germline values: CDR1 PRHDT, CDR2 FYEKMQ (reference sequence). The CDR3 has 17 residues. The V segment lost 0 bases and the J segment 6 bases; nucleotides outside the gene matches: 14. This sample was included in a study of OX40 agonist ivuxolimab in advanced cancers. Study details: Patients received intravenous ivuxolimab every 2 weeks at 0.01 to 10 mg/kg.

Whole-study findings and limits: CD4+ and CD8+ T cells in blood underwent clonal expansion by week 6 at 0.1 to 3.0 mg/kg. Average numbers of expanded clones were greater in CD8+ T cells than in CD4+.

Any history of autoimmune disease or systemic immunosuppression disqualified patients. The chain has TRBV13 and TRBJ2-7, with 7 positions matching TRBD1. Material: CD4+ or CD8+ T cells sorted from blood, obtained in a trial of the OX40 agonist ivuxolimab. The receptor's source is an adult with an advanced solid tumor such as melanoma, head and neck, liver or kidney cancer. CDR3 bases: TGTGCCAGCAGCTTAGGCCGAAACAGGGGACACTCACCCGAGCAGTACTTC. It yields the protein CASSLGRNRGHSPEQYF.